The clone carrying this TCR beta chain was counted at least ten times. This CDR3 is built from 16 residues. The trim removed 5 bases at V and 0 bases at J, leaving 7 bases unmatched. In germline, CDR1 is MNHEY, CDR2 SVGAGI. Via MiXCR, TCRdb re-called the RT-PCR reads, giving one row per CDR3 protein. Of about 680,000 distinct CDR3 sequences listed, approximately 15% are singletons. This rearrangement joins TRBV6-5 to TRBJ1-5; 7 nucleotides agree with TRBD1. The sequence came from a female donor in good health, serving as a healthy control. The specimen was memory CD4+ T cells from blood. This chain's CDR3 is CASSPGGQYSNQPQHF. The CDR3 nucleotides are TGTGCCAGCAGTCCTGGGGGACAGTATAGCAATCAGCCCCAGCATTTT.